These 32 T cell receptor beta chains came from one sample sequenced in a study of blood T cell repertoires in COVID-19. Data came from immunoSEQ multiplex PCR; TCRdb stores just in-frame clones and leaves some out. The data show some 200,000 clones, about 91% seen once. Sequencing was done on a sample of PBMCs or T cells enriched from blood (not recorded which). The receptors stem from a woman under 30 who had recovered from COVID-19.

This clone was seen once. This sequence joins TRBV5-3 and TRBJ1-2; D not certain. TRBV5-3 is an ORF for which the function is uncertain. The CDR3 totals 14 residues. Between the trimmed V and J ends, which lost 4 bases and 1 base, there was a span of 11 bases. The CDR3 bases are TGTGCCAGAAGCCCTCGTTTATTTAACTATGGCTACACCTTC. It encodes CARSPRLFNYGYTF.

The sample holds one count of this clone. The rearrangement links TRBV5-5 to TRBJ2-7, with D possibly TRBD1 on 6 matching bases. Germline V lookup: CDR1 SGHKS, CDR2 YYEKEE (reference sequence). The V gene lost 9 bases and the J gene lost 5 bases, with 18 bases spanning the gap. CDR3 length equals 13 residues. The CDR3 sequence is CATRLWTEDEQYF. The CDR3, as DNA: TGTGCCACCCGGTTGTGGACAGAGGACGAGCAGTACTTC.

The V call is TRBV7-9, the J call TRBJ2-3; 12 positions match TRBD2. Germline V gene sequence: CDR1 SEHNR, CDR2 FQNEAQ (reference sequence). The CDR3 runs 19 residues. V was clipped by 5 bases and J by 2 bases; unmatched bases: 14. The CDR3 loop is CASSRDRVRTSGTTDTQYF. DNA for the CDR3: TGTGCCAGCAGCCGGGACAGGGTAAGGACTAGCGGGACCACAGATACGCAGTATTTT.

The chain carries TRBV28 and TRBJ2-5; maybe TRBD1 (6 bases). From germline, CDR1 is MDHEN and CDR2 SYDVKM. The CDR3 length is 12 residues. V was clipped by 5 bases and J by 3 bases, with 7 bases between them. CDR3 loop: CASSRQEETQYF. CDR3 nucleotide sequence: TGTGCCAGCAGTCGACAGGAAGAGACCCAGTACTTC.

V is TRBV2 and J is TRBJ1-2; D is possibly TRBD1 (5 bases). Trimming stripped 4 bases from V and 2 bases from J, with 8 bases between. This CDR3 region has 13 residues. CDR1 is SNHLY, CDR2 FYNNEI, per germline. CDR3 DNA: TGTGCCAGCAGTGTGTCAGGGAACTATGGCTACACCTTC. This gives the protein CASSVSGNYGYTF.

The rearrangement links TRBV7-3 to TRBJ1-1; D not resolved. CDR1 is SGHTA and CDR2 is FQGTGA in the germline V gene. Trimming stripped 2 bases from V and 5 bases from J, with 24 bases between. This CDR3 has 18 amino acids. CDR3 region: CASSLLTRSPGWRTEAFF. Written as DNA, the CDR3 is TGTGCCAGCAGCTTATTAACCAGATCCCCGGGATGGAGGACTGAAGCTTTCTTT.

The rearrangement joins TRBV5-1 to TRBJ2-1, with 7 bases aligning to TRBD1. V lost 1 base and J lost 1; bases outside the gene matches: 20. Looked up from germline, CDR1 is SGHRS and CDR2 is YFSETQ. The CDR3 sequence is 21 residues long. CDR3 DNA sequence: TGCGCCAGCAGCTTGACCAACCGCGCTTCGCGACAGGGTCGGTCCTACAATGAGCAGTTCTTC. Protein product: CASSLTNRASRQGRSYNEQFF.

This clone has a single count. This chain joins TRBV9 and TRBJ2-1; 11 bases agree with TRBD2. From germline, CDR1 is SGDLS and CDR2 YYNGEE. CDR3 size: 16 residues. After removal of 0 bases from V and 10 bases from J, the junction contained 9 bases not matched to a gene. CDR3 sequence reads: CASSVGLAGGSGEQFF. CDR3 sequence (DNA): TGTGCCAGCAGCGTAGGGCTAGCGGGAGGATCAGGAGAGCAGTTCTTC.

The V and J genes are TRBV3-1 (or the pseudogene TRBV3-2) and TRBJ2-1; TRBD1 agrees at 11 bases. The CDR3 extends over 17 amino acids. With V trimmed by 0 bases and J by 7 bases, 8 bases remained unmatched. Germline V gene lookup returns CDR1 LGHDT and CDR2 YNNKEL (reference sequence). The CDR3 region is CASSQEHGQGALNEQFF. CDR3 in DNA: TGTGCCAGCAGCCAAGAACATGGACAGGGGGCGCTTAATGAGCAGTTCTTC.

This clone was detected once. The V gene is TRBV7-9, the J gene TRBJ2-2; D possibly corresponds to TRBD2 (5 bases). CDR3 size: 16 residues. Germline V lookup: CDR1 SEHNR, CDR2 FQNEAQ (reference sequence). Trimming stripped 2 bases from V and 4 bases from J, with 14 bases between. Here the CDR3 reads CASSLTSPVGTGELFF. In DNA form, the CDR3 reads TGTGCCAGCAGCTTAACTAGTCCTGTGGGCACCGGGGAGCTGTTTTTT.

The rearrangement uses TRBV29-1 and TRBJ1-1; D ambiguous. This CDR3 spans 11 amino acids. Germline CDR1 is SQVTM and CDR2 is ANQGSEA. V was clipped by 3 bases and J by 4 bases, with 6 bases between them. The CDR3 reads CSVERPTEAFF. In DNA form, the CDR3 reads TGCAGCGTTGAGCGTCCCACTGAAGCTTTCTTT.

The chain has TRBV11-2 and TRBJ2-7; 10 nucleotides agree with TRBD2. In germline, CDR1 is SGHAT, CDR2 FQNNGV. This CDR3 comprises 15 residues. V lost 1 base to trimming and J lost 3 bases; unmatched junction nucleotides: 3. CDR3 in amino acids: CASSLGTSGHYEQYF. For the CDR3, the DNA is TGTGCCAGCAGCTTAGGGACTAGCGGCCACTACGAGCAGTACTTC.

The chain links TRBV2 to TRBJ1-1; TRBD1 is a possible D gene (5 bases). V was cut by 1 base and J by 4 bases, with 7 bases left in between. Germline V lookup: CDR1 SNHLY, CDR2 FYNNEI. This CDR3 has 13 amino acids. CDR3 sequence (DNA): TGTGCCAGCAGTGAAGGACAGAGCACTGAAGCTTTCTTT. This codes for CASSEGQSTEAFF.

V is TRBV4-1 and J is TRBJ2-1; TRBD2 matches 8 bases. CDR3 size: 19 residues. CDR1 and CDR2 from the germline V gene are MGHRA and YSYEKL. The ends lost 2 bases at V and 5 bases at J; junction bases unmatched: 17. The DNA for the CDR3 is TGCGCCAGCAGCCAATTATCGATTCGGCCGCGGGAGGTTGACAATGAGCAGTTCTTC. Protein: CASSQLSIRPREVDNEQFF.

The chain joins TRBV27 to TRBJ2-1; possible D gene TRBD2, 5 bases. Trimming shortened V by 6 bases and J by 7 bases, and 10 bases separated the two germline ends. This CDR3 contains 12 residues. From germline, CDR1 is MNHEY and CDR2 SMNVEV (reference sequence). The CDR3 here is CASSPRRNEQFF. Written as DNA, the CDR3 is TGTGCCAGCAGCCCCCGGAGGAATGAGCAGTTCTTC.

CDR3 sequence: CASSSSGDREEVNSPLHF. CDR3 DNA: TGTGCCAGCAGTTCAAGCGGGGACAGGGAGGAAGTTAATTCACCCCTCCACTTT. The V gene is TRBV6-7, the J gene TRBJ1-6, with 9 bases lining up with TRBD1. TRBV6-7 is an open reading frame whose function is uncertain. The CDR3 spans 18 residues. Trimming cost V 4 bases and J 6 bases; bases outside gene matches: 13.

This clone was counted only a few times. This CDR3 is CASSERQGNSPLHF. CDR3 in DNA: TGTGCCAGCAGTGAACGGCAGGGGAATTCACCCCTCCACTTT. The chain carries TRBV25-1 and TRBJ1-6; tentative D call: TRBD1 (6 bases). Germline V CDR1 and CDR2: MGHDK, SYGVNS. The CDR3 sequence is 14 residues long. The V end was cut by 2 bases, the J end by 7 bases, with 9 bases between.

The chain employs TRBV4-1 and TRBJ2-3, with 7 nucleotides matching TRBD1. CDR1 MGHRA and CDR2 YSYEKL come from the germline V gene. The CDR3 consists of 14 residues. The trim removed 6 bases at V and 2 bases at J, leaving 5 bases unmatched. The CDR3: CASRQGFDTDTQYF. DNA for the CDR3: TGCGCCAGCAGACAGGGGTTTGACACAGATACGCAGTATTTT.

The rearrangement joins TRBV16 to TRBJ2-7; D remains ambiguous. V lost 3 bases and J 0 bases, leaving 9 bases between the germline ends. The CDR3 has 14 residues. Germline CDR1 and CDR2: KGHSY and FQNENV. The CDR3 is CASSQAVSSYEQYF. The DNA for the CDR3 is TGTGCCAGCAGCCAGGCTGTTTCCTCCTACGAGCAGTACTTC.

The chain links TRBV4-1 to TRBJ2-5; 12 bases align to TRBD2. In germline, CDR1 is MGHRA, CDR2 YSYEKL. There are 16 residues in the CDR3. With 4 bases clipped from V and 1 base from J, the junction kept 4 bases outside the gene matches. CDR3: CASSPPSGRAQETQYF. For the CDR3, the DNA is TGCGCCAGCAGCCCCCCTAGCGGGAGGGCCCAAGAGACCCAGTACTTC.

This clone came up once. The rearrangement uses TRBV5-6 and TRBJ2-7, with 7 positions matching TRBD1. The V segment lost 4 bases and the J segment 3 bases; nucleotides outside the gene matches: 4. The CDR3 consists of 13 residues. The germline CDR1 and CDR2 sequences are SGHDT and YYEEEE. CDR3 nucleotide sequence: TGTGCCAGCAGCGCGGACAGGAACTACGAGCAGTACTTC. It yields the protein CASSADRNYEQYF.

The J gene is TRBJ1-1, the V gene TRBV5-1; TRBD1 aligns across 7 bases. With V trimmed by 4 bases and J by 1 base, 7 bases remained unmatched. Germline CDR1 reads SGHRS; CDR2 reads YFSETQ. The CDR3 is 15 amino acids. The CDR3 DNA sequence: TGCGCCAGCAGCACAGGGGTCGTGAGGAACACTGAAGCTTTCTTT. This sequence encodes CASSTGVVRNTEAFF.

Only a few counts were recorded for this clone. This chain joins TRBV5-5 and TRBJ1-2, with D tentatively TRBD1 (6 bases). Germline lookup yields CDR1 SGHKS and CDR2 YYEKEE (reference sequence). This CDR3 spans 14 amino acids. The V end was cut by 1 base, the J end by 1 base, with 8 bases between. CDR3 region: CASSLQGNNYGYTF. The CDR3 DNA reads as TGTGCCAGCAGCTTGCAGGGGAATAACTATGGCTACACCTTC.

This clone has more than one count but fewer than ten. This chain uses TRBV20-1 with TRBJ2-2; 12 bases are shared with TRBD2. CDR3 length: 15 amino acids. The trim removed 6 bases at V and 8 bases at J, leaving 10 bases unmatched. Germline V gives CDR1 DFQATT, CDR2 SNEGSKA (reference sequence). CDR3 sequence: CSASGLAGGYGELFF. CDR3 nucleotides: TGCAGTGCCAGTGGTCTAGCGGGAGGGTATGGGGAGCTGTTTTTT.

The rearrangement uses TRBV15 and TRBJ1-1; D may be TRBD1 (6 bases). This CDR3 is 17 amino acids long. V was clipped by 6 bases and J by 2 bases, with 22 bases between them. CDR1 is LNHNV, CDR2 YYDKDF, per germline (reference sequence). The CDR3 loop is CATSPPLPGHPNTEAFF. In DNA, the CDR3 is TGTGCCACCAGTCCCCCCCTACCGGGACACCCCAACACTGAAGCTTTCTTT. Variable domain in full (rest from reference TRBV15 and TRBJ1-1): DAMVIQNPRYQVTQFGKPVTLSCSQTLNHNVMYWYQQKSSQAPKLLFHYYDKDFNNEADTPDNFQSRRPNTSFCFLDIRSPGLGDTAMYLCATSPPLPGHPNTEAFFGQGTRLTVV.

V and J are TRBV5-1 and TRBJ1-2; TRBD1 agrees at 11 bases. The V gene's germline CDR1 is SGHRS and CDR2 YFSETQ. V was pared by 3 bases and J by 2 bases, with 0 bases of the junction left unmatched. The CDR3 extends over 14 amino acids. The CDR3 DNA reads as TGCGCCAGCAGCTGGACAGGGGGCAACTATGGCTACACCTTC. It encodes CASSWTGGNYGYTF. Full variable domain (missing parts from reference TRBV5-1 and TRBJ1-2): KAGVTQTPRYLIKTRGQQVTLSCSPISGHRSVSWYQQTPGQGLQFLFEYFSETQRNKGNFPGRFSGRQFSNSRSEMNVSTLELGDSALYLCASSWTGGNYGYTFGSGTRLTVV.

This clone was recorded only once. This chain joins TRBV6-5 and TRBJ2-7, with D unclear. The V end lost 5 bases, the J end lost 7 bases, and 9 bases lay between the germline ends. The CDR3 is 11 amino acids. Per the germline V gene, CDR1 is MNHEY and CDR2 is SVGAGI. CDR3: CASSQDREQYF. CDR3 nucleotides: TGTGCCAGCAGTCAGGATCGGGAGCAGTACTTC.

This sequence joins TRBV7-6 and TRBJ2-1; TRBD2 aligns across 13 bases. CDR3 length equals 19 residues. The V and J ends lost 1 base and 2 bases, in that order; junction bases with no gene match: 8. Germline V gene data show CDR1 as SGHVS and CDR2 as FNYEAQ. For the CDR3, the DNA is TGTGCCAGCAGCTTAGTGGGAACTAGCGGGAGGGACGCCTACAATGAGCAGTTCTTC. This encodes CASSLVGTSGRDAYNEQFF.

The rearrangement uses TRBV9 and TRBJ1-2; no clear D. This CDR3 has 13 amino acids. Germline CDR1 and CDR2: SGDLS and YYNGEE. V shed 2 bases and J shed 5 bases, with 10 bases lying between them. The DNA of the CDR3 is TGTGCCAGCAGCGTTGGAGGGATTTATGGCTACACCTTC. Translated: CASSVGGIYGYTF.

Only one count was recorded for this clone. The chain recombines TRBV2 with TRBJ1-1, with TRBD1 matching 8 bases. Germline trimming cut 6 bases from V and 2 bases from J; bases unmatched to any gene: 8. Germline CDR1 and CDR2: SNHLY and FYNNEI. The length of the CDR3 is 15 residues. In DNA form, the CDR3 reads TGTGCCAGCAGGCGTTCCGGGACAGGCAACACTGAAGCTTTCTTT. It specifies CASRRSGTGNTEAFF.

The chain combines TRBV28 with TRBJ2-1; 11 bases align to TRBD2. Losses at the gene ends were 4 bases for V and 0 bases for J; bases not matched to a gene: 14. The CDR3 totals 20 residues. The V gene's germline CDR1 is MDHEN and CDR2 SYDVKM. CDR3 amino acids: CASSSQAGTSGWSSYNEQFF. Here the CDR3 DNA reads TGTGCCAGCAGTTCGCAAGCCGGGACTAGCGGTTGGAGCTCCTACAATGAGCAGTTCTTC.

This clone was recorded once. The V gene is TRBV6-5, the J gene TRBJ1-2; D uncertain. Looked up from germline, CDR1 is MNHEY and CDR2 is SVGAGI. V was pared by 2 bases and J by 8 bases, with 6 bases between. The CDR3 extends over 11 amino acids. In DNA form, the CDR3 reads TGTGCCAGCAGTTACGGAGGCGGCTACACCTTC. It yields the protein CASSYGGGYTF.